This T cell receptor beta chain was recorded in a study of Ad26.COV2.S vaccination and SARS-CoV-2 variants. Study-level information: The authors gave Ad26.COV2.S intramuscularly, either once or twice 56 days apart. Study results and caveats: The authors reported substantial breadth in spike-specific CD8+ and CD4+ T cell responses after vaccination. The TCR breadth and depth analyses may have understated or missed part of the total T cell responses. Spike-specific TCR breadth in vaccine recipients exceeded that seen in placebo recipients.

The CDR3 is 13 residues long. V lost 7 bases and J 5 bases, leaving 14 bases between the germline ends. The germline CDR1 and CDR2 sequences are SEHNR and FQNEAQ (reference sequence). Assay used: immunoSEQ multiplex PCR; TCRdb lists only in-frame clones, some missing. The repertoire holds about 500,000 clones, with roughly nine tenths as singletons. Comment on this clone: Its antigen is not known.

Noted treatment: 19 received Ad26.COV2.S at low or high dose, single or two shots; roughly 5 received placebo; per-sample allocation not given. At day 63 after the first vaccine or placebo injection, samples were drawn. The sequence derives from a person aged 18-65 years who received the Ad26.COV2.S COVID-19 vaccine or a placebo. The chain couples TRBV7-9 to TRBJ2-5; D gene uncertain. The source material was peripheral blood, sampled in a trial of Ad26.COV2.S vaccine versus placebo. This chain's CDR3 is CASIPPLEETQYF. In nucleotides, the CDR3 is TGTGCCAGCATCCCGCCCCTAGAGGAGACCCAGTACTTC.